This TCR beta chain comes out of a study of graft-versus-host responses after intestinal transplantation. On the study more broadly: All of the recipients had induction that used anti-thymocyte globulin, then tacrolimus and steroids for around three years. Study-level results: Clonal ratios of graft-versus-host to host-versus-graft in allografts were high for patients exhibiting graft-donor T cell macrochimerism. Declines in HvG clones occurring early post-transplant were associated with peak circulating GvH clone levels.

Sequencing used immunoSEQ multiplex PCR; TCRdb keeps in-frame clones, though not all of them. The sample yields roughly 81,000 clones, approximately 80% seen once. The germline V and J ends were trimmed by 7 bases and 4 bases, with 13 bases remaining between them. Germline V gives CDR1 SNHLY, CDR2 FYNNEI. This CDR3 region has 13 residues. A note on this clone: Its antigen is undetermined.

The chain recombines TRBV2 with TRBJ1-1, with TRBD1 as a possible D gene (5 bases). The sequences come from unstimulated CD4+ T cells sorted from spleen or lymph node cells, collected before intestinal transplant. The receptor's source is a human donor who received an intestinal transplant. The CDR3 nucleotides are TGTGCCAGCAATACAGGATCTTTCACTGAAGCTTTCTTT. It translates to CASNTGSFTEAFF.